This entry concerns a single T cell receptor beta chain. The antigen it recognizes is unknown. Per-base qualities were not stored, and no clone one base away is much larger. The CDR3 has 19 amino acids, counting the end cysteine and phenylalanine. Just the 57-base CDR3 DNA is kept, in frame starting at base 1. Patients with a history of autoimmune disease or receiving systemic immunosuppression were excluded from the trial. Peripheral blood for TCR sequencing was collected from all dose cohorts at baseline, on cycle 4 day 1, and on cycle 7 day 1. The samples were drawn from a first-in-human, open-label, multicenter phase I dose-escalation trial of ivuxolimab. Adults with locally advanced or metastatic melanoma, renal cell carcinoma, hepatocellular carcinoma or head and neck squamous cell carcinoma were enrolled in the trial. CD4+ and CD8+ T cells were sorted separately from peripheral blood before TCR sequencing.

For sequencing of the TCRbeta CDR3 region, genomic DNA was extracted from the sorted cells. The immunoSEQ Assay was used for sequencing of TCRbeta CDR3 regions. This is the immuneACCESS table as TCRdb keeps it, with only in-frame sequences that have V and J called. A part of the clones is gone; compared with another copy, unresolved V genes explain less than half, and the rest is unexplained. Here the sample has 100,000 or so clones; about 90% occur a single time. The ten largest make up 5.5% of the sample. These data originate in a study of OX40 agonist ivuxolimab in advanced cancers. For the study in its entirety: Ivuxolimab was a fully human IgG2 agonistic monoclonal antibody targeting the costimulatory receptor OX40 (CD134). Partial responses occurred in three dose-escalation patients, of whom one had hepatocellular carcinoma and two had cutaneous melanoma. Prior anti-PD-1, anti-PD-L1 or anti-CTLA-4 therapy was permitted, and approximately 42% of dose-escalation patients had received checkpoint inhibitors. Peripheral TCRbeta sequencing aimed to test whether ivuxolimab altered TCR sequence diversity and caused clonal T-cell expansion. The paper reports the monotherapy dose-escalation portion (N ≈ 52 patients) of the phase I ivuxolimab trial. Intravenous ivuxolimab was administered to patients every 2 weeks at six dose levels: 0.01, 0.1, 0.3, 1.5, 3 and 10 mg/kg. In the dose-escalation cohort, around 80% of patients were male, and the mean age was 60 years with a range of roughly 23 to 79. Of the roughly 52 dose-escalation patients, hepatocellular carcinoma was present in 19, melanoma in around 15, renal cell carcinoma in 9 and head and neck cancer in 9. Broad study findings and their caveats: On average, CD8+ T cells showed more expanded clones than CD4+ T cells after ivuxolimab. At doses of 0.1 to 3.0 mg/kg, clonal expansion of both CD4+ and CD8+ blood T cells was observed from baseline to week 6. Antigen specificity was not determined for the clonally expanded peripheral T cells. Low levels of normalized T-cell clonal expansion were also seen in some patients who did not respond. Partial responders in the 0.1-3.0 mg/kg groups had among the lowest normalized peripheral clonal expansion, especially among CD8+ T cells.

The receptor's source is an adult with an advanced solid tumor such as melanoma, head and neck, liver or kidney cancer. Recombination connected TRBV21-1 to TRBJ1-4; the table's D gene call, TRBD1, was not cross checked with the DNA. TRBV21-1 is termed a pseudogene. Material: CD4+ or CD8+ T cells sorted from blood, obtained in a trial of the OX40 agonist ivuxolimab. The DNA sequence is TGTGCCAGCAGCAAAATAAATGGAACAGGGGGCGCACCTAATGAAAAACTGTTTTTT. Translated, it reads CASSKINGTGGAPNEKLFF.